This T cell receptor beta chain was sequenced during a study of post-analysis software for immune sequencing data. Study in general: The study covered relapsing-remitting, secondary progressive and progressive-relapsing courses of multiple sclerosis.

General observations from the study: Patients carried roughly five TRBV segments more frequently than controls did, and TRBV5-6, TRBV5-1 and TRBV20-1 were among them. Controls had significantly higher normalized Chao1 diversity than multiple sclerosis patients. The authors found that F measure strongly co-clustered same-batch samples.

TCR beta cDNA libraries included unique molecular identifiers. TCRdb analysed the PCR reads with MiXCR anew, one entry per CDR3 protein. The profile covers hundreds of thousands of distinct CDR3 sequences, with roughly 46% appearing a single time and about 1.5% taken by the ten largest. Germline V gene lookup returns CDR1 SGHNT and CDR2 YYREEE (reference sequence). The germline V and J ends were trimmed by 4 bases and 3 bases, with 16 bases remaining between them. This CDR3 is 15 amino acids long. Regarding this clonotype: Its antigen is not known.

Specimen: blood. V gene TRBV5-4 combines with J gene TRBJ2-5; tentatively, D is TRBD1 (7 bases). The source is a girl under 18 with multiple sclerosis. CDR3 nucleotide sequence: TGTGCCAGCAGCCGCTCAGGGGGAGGCGAAGAGACCCAGTACTTC. Its protein product is CASSRSGGGEETQYF.